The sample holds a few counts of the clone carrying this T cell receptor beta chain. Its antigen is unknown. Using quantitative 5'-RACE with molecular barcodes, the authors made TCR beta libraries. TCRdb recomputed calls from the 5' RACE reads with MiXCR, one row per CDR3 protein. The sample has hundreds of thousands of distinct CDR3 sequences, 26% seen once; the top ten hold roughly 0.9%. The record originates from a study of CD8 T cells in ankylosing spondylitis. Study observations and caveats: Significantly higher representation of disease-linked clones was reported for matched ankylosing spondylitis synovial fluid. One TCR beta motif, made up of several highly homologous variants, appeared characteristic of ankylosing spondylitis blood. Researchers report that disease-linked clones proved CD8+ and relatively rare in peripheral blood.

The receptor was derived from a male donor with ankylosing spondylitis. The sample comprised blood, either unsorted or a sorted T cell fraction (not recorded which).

In nucleotides, the CDR3 is TGTGCCAGCAGCCAATCCGTCAATGAAAAACTGTTTTTT. Translated, it gives CASSQSVNEKLFF. The V gene is TRBV4-2, the J gene TRBJ1-4; D unresolved. The CDR3 runs 13 residues. CDR1 is LGHNA and CDR2 is YNFKEQ in the germline V gene. Trimming took off 2 bases at V and 5 bases at J, with 6 bases between the two ends.